The 18 T cell receptor beta chains below all came from one sample that was sequenced in a study of T cell responses to AZD1222 COVID-19 vaccine. Some clones are missing from TCRdb's copy, which holds only in-frame ones; the method was immunoSEQ multiplex PCR. The table includes 100,000 to 120,000 clones, just over 85% detected once. Sample: peripheral blood, taken on day 0 of AZD1222 vaccination. The receptors were sampled from an adult in good health.

The chain is built from TRBV6-1 and TRBJ1-6; D ambiguous. The CDR3 is 16 residues long. Germline loops: CDR1 MNHNS, CDR2 SASEGT. Trimming shortened V by 2 bases and J by 8 bases, and 16 bases separated the two germline ends. The CDR3 sequence is CASSELYPWAHSPLHF. The CDR3 DNA reads TGTGCCAGCAGTGAACTCTACCCCTGGGCCCATTCACCCCTCCACTTT.

This clone was observed a few times. This sequence joins TRBV7-9 and TRBJ2-7, with 10 bases fitting TRBD2. Germline CDR1 and CDR2: SEHNR and FQNEAQ (reference sequence). V lost 4 bases, J lost 5 bases, and 11 bases stayed unmatched. This CDR3 has 16 residues. The CDR3 here is CASSSSSAGGFHEQYF. DNA for the CDR3: TGTGCCAGCAGCTCGTCCTCAGCGGGGGGGTTCCACGAGCAGTACTTC.

This clone was seen only once. V and J are TRBV6-5 and TRBJ1-4; the D gene is possibly TRBD1 (5 bases). Germline CDR1 and CDR2: MNHEY and SVGAGI. The CDR3 length is 12 residues. Trimming removed 5 bases from V and 7 bases from J, with 8 bases in between. DNA of the CDR3: TGTGCCAGCAGTCAACAGGCTGAAAAACTGTTTTTT. This translates into CASSQQAEKLFF.

The chain has TRBV10-3 and TRBJ2-5; D assignment may be TRBD1 or TRBD2 (6 bases each). Trimming removed 8 bases from V and 3 bases from J, with 16 bases in between. In germline, CDR1 is ENHRY, CDR2 SYGVKD. The CDR3 totals 14 residues. The CDR3 here is CAIGLSGAEETQYF. CDR3 coding DNA: TGTGCCATCGGATTGTCGGGGGCGGAAGAGACCCAGTACTTC.

The CDR3 protein is CASSPSIEEKLFF. CDR3 nucleotides: TGTGCCAGCAGCCCGTCGATAGAAGAAAAACTGTTTTTT. This sequence joins TRBV6-5 and TRBJ1-4; D not resolved. With 6 bases removed from V and 8 bases from J, the gap between germline ends came to 13 bases. Germline lookup yields CDR1 MNHEY and CDR2 SVGAGI. This CDR3 has 13 amino acids.

The rearrangement joins TRBV18 to TRBJ1-5; D is undetermined. CDR3 length: 12 amino acids. Trimming removed 2 bases at V and 5 bases at J, with 4 bases between. The germline CDR1 and CDR2 sequences are KGHSH and LQKENI. The CDR3 spells CASSPMDQPQHF. Written as DNA, the CDR3 is TGTGCCAGCTCACCAATGGATCAGCCCCAGCATTTT.

The chain recombines TRBV7-2 with TRBJ2-1; D might be TRBD1 or TRBD2, each matching 5 bases. The CDR3 runs 15 residues. Per germline, CDR1 SGHTA and CDR2 FQGNSA. The V and J ends lost 2 bases and 6 bases respectively, with 14 bases between them. CDR3 protein: CASSLPGPVSNEQFF. The CDR3 nucleotides are TGTGCCAGCAGCTTACCGGGACCCGTGAGCAATGAGCAGTTCTTC.

CDR3: CASSLYRGGTEAFF. The CDR3 DNA follows: TGCGCCAGCAGCTTGTACAGGGGTGGCACTGAAGCTTTCTTT. The rearrangement uses TRBV5-1 and TRBJ1-1, with 7 positions matching TRBD1. Germline-derived CDR1 and CDR2 are SGHRS and YFSETQ. Losses at the gene ends were 1 base for V and 4 bases for J; bases not matched to a gene: 4. This CDR3 has 14 residues.

The chain uses TRBV5-4 and TRBJ1-5; D remains ambiguous. Germline V CDR1 and CDR2: SGHNT, YYREEE (reference sequence). The CDR3 sequence is 12 residues long. Trimming removed 4 bases at V and 6 bases at J, with 8 bases between. The CDR3 is CASSLIGQPQHF. CDR3 bases: TGTGCCAGCAGCCTAATAGGTCAGCCCCAGCATTTT.

V usage is TRBV4-2 and J usage is TRBJ1-1; perhaps TRBD1 as D (6 bases). This CDR3 spans 19 amino acids. The V end lost 4 bases, the J end lost 4 bases, and 28 bases lay between the germline ends. Germline loops: CDR1 LGHNA, CDR2 YNFKEQ. CDR3: CASSPHWDTKPLWSTEAFF. The CDR3 DNA is TGTGCCAGCAGCCCCCACTGGGACACCAAACCCCTCTGGAGCACTGAAGCTTTCTTT.

The chain joins TRBV5-4 to TRBJ2-2; perhaps TRBD2 as D (6 bases). This CDR3 contains 16 residues. The germline V gene has CDR1 SGHNT and CDR2 YYREEE (reference sequence). Trimming took off 4 bases at V and 2 bases at J, with 15 bases between the two ends. The CDR3 DNA is TGTGCCAGCAGCACGGGGCGGGGCTATAACACCGGGGAGCTGTTTTTT. It codes for CASSTGRGYNTGELFF.

J is TRBJ1-2 and V is TRBV19, with a possible D match to TRBD1 (5 bases). The germline V and J ends were trimmed by 6 bases and 8 bases, with 22 bases remaining between them. This CDR3 has 15 residues. From germline, CDR1 is LNHDA and CDR2 SQIVND (reference sequence). The CDR3 DNA reads as TGTGCCAGTAGCCCTCCGGGACTGGGGCCCCGGGGCTACACCTTC. Protein product: CASSPPGLGPRGYTF.

The rearrangement links TRBV3-1 (or the pseudogene TRBV3-2) to TRBJ2-6; 7 positions match TRBD2. The trim removed 0 bases at V and 0 bases at J, leaving 8 bases unmatched. The V gene's germline CDR1 is LGHDT and CDR2 YNNKEL (reference sequence). The CDR3 covers 19 residues. The CDR3 bases are TGTGCCAGCAGCCAAGATAGGAGGGGAGGGGCCTCTGGGGCCAACGTCCTGACTTTC. Protein: CASSQDRRGGASGANVLTF.

This clone was seen only once. The rearrangement links TRBV6-5 to TRBJ1-2; no reliable D call. CDR3 length: 14 residues. Between the trimmed V and J ends, which lost 2 bases and 2 bases, there was a span of 9 bases. Germline V gene sequence: CDR1 MNHEY, CDR2 SVGAGI. CDR3 protein: CASSYLSTNYGYTF. CDR3 coding DNA: TGTGCCAGCAGTTACCTCAGTACAAACTATGGCTACACCTTC.

In this sample, this clone turned up once. The J gene is TRBJ2-7, the V gene TRBV28, with D maybe TRBD1 (6 bases). This CDR3 region has 15 residues. V gave up 6 bases and J gave up 3 bases, with 18 bases separating them. Germline-derived CDR1 and CDR2 are MDHEN and SYDVKM. The CDR3 DNA reads as TGTGCCAGCAGCGAGCCGCAGGACAGTGACTACGAGCAGTACTTC. Encoded protein: CASSEPQDSDYEQYF.

This clone occurred once. The rearrangement links TRBV27 to TRBJ2-3; 7 bases are shared with TRBD1. CDR1 MNHEY and CDR2 SMNVEV come from the germline V gene (reference sequence). The CDR3 contains 15 residues. The V segment lost 6 bases and the J segment 1 base; nucleotides outside the gene matches: 7. The CDR3: CASSLADRGTDTQYF. The CDR3 DNA reads as TGTGCCAGCAGCCTCGCTGACAGGGGCACAGATACGCAGTATTTT.

The genes are TRBV10-3 and TRBJ2-7; D tentatively reads TRBD1 or TRBD2 (5 bases each). V lost 6 bases and J 2 bases, leaving 14 bases between the germline ends. CDR1 and CDR2 (germline): ENHRY, SYGVKD. The CDR3 loop spans 14 amino acids. CDR3 region: CAISSDPGPYEQYF. The CDR3 DNA is TGTGCCATCAGCTCGGATCCGGGGCCCTACGAGCAGTACTTC.

The chain joins TRBV7-8 to TRBJ2-7; no firm D call. This CDR3 has 13 residues. The V gene lost 8 bases and the J gene lost 1 base, with 12 bases spanning the gap. The germline V gene has CDR1 SGHVS and CDR2 FQNEAQ. The CDR3 nucleotides read TGTGCCAGCCAACCCCGGGCTTCCTACGAGCAGTACTTC. As protein: CASQPRASYEQYF.